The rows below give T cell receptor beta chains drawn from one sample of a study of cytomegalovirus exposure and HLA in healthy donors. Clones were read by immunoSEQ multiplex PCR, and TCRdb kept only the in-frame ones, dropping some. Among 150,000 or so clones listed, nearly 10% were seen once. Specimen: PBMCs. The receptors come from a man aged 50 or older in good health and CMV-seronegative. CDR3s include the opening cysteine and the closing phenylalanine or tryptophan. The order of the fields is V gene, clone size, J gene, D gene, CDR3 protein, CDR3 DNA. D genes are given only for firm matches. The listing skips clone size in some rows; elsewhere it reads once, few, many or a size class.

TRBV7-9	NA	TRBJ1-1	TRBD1	CASSLEGAGTEAFF	TGTGCCAGCAGCTTGGAGGGGGCCGGCACTGAAGCTTTCTTT
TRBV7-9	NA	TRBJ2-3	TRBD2	CASSLVRGLAGGPTDTQYF	TGTGCCAGCAGCTTAGTAAGGGGACTAGCGGGGGGGCCCACAGATACGCAGTATTTT
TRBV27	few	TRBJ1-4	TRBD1	CASSFRGLRNEKLFF	TGTGCCAGCAGTTTCAGGGGGCTAAGGAATGAAAAACTGTTTTTT
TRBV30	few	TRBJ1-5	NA	CAWSVQGPRAQHF	TGTGCCTGGAGTGTACAGGGCCCCCGGGCCCAGCATTTT
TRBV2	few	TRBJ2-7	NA	CASSETGIYTYEQYF	TGTGCCAGCAGTGAAACAGGGATATACACCTACGAGCAGTACTTC
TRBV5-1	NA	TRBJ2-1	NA	CASSVARGGVNEQFF	TGCGCCAGCAGCGTGGCAAGGGGGGGAGTGAATGAGCAGTTCTTC
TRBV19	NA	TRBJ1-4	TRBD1	CASSTNQGAREKLFF	TGTGCCAGTTCTACCAATCAGGGGGCGAGGGAAAAACTGTTTTTT
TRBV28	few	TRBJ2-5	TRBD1	CASSTGGVGRTQYF	TGTGCCAGCAGCACAGGGGGCGTTGGAAGGACCCAGTACTTC
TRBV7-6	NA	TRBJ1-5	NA	CASSQQNNQPQHF	TGTGCCAGCAGCCAACAGAACAATCAGCCCCAGCATTTT
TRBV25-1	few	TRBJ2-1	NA	CASSGSGAGASYNEQFF	TGTGCCAGCAGTGGGTCTGGGGCGGGGGCCTCCTACAATGAGCAGTTCTTC
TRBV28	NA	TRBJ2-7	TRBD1	CASTPQGAQGYEQYF	TGTGCCAGCACCCCACAGGGGGCGCAGGGGTACGAGCAGTACTTC
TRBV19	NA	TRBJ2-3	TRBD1	CASSTRDREADTQYF	TGTGCCAGTAGTACCCGGGACAGGGAGGCAGATACGCAGTATTTT
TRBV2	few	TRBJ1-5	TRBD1	CASSSGTVNQPQHF	TGTGCCAGCAGCTCCGGGACAGTCAATCAGCCCCAGCATTTT
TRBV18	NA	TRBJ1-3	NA	CASSLSGGFGNTIYF	TGTGCCAGCTCCCTCTCGGGGGGTTTTGGAAACACCATATATTTT
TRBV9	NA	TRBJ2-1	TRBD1	CASSVTGGGEQFF	TGTGCCAGCAGCGTGACAGGGGGAGGTGAGCAGTTCTTC
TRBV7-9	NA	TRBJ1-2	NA	CASSPGGNGYTF	TGTGCCAGCAGTCCCGGGGGGAATGGCTACACCTTC
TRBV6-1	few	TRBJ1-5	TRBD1	CASSEGTGGPRQPQHF	TGTGCCAGCAGTGAGGGGACAGGGGGCCCTCGCCAGCCCCAGCATTTT
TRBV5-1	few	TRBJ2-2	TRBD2	CASTQTSGLLKGELFF	TGCGCCAGCACCCAGACTAGCGGGCTACTCAAGGGGGAGCTGTTTTTT
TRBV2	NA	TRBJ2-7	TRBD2	CASSEGTSGTYEQYF	TGTGCCAGCAGTGAGGGGACTAGCGGGACCTACGAGCAGTACTTC
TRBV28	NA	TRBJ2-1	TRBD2	CASTSPHRTSGPYNEQFF	TGTGCCAGCACCAGCCCCCACAGAACTAGCGGGCCCTACAATGAGCAGTTCTTC
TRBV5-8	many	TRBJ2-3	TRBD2	CASSLGVGRGDTQYF	TGTGCCAGCAGCTTGGGAGTCGGGAGGGGTGATACGCAGTATTTT
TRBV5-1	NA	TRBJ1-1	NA	CASSPGTSNTEAFF	TGCGCCAGCAGCCCCGGGACTTCGAACACTGAAGCTTTCTTT
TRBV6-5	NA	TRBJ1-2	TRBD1	CASKRTGYYGYTF	TGTGCCAGCAAACGGACAGGATACTATGGCTACACCTTC
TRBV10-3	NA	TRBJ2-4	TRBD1	CAISETGGIQYF	TGTGCCATCAGTGAGACAGGGGGCATTCAGTACTTC
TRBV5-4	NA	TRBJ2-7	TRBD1	CASSQTGVPYEQYF	TGTGCCAGCAGCCAGACAGGGGTCCCCTACGAGCAGTACTTC
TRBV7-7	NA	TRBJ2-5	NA	CASSLTVGVETQYF	TGTGCTAGCAGCTTAACTGTAGGGGTTGAGACCCAGTACTTC
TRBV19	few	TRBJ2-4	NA	CASTPGRSLAKNIQYF	TGTGCCAGTACCCCGGGGAGGTCTCTAGCCAAAAACATTCAGTACTTC